This TCR beta chain is from a study of cytomegalovirus exposure and HLA in healthy donors. Study results and caveats: In a later analysis, TCR beta V- and J-gene trimming showed a link to a missense DCLRE1C variant. Sequencing depth roughly uniform across donors was assumed in presence/absence analyses. Later analysis suggested most CMV-associated TCR beta chains were HLA-restricted.

CDR3 length equals 13 residues. The germline gives CDR1 SGHRS, CDR2 YFSETQ. The PCR employed 60 Vbeta primers together with 13 Jbeta primers. Only in-frame clones appear in the TCRdb table, and some are missing; sequencing was by immunoSEQ multiplex PCR. The repertoire holds approximately 220,000 clones, with 60% to 80% as singletons. About this clone itself: The antigen remains undetermined.

Nominally healthy donors provided the samples, though records likely missed some immune exposures. The sequencing sample was made of PBMCs. The chain is built from TRBV5-1 and TRBJ2-5, with D perhaps matching TRBD2 (6 bases). The J call may be faulty, since TRBJ2-7 better matches the DNA end. The clonotype comes from a woman aged 30 to 39 in good health and CMV-seronegative. In DNA form, the CDR3 reads TGCGCCAGCAGTTCGGGACTGATCTACGAGCAGTACTTC. Translation: CASSSGLIYEQYF.